These T cell receptor beta chains were read from a single sample in a study of read filtering for tumor transcriptome and immune sequencing. MiXCR, run by TCRdb on the reads, gives a single entry per CDR3 protein. The profile shows about 48,000 distinct CDR3 sequences, approximately 18% of them singletons. The sample taken for sequencing was a population of CD138-negative cells sorted from bone marrow. The receptors shown here come from a donor aged 40 or older with multiple myeloma. Both conserved end residues are part of each CDR3. The D gene is left open where the match is weak. Size is omitted from some rows. Given values are once, few, many or a class for expanded clones.

clone_size	v_call	d_call	j_call	cdr3_nt	cdr3_aa
many	TRBV21-1	.	TRBJ2-2	TGTGCCACCCCTGCCCCGGGTAACGCCGGGGAGCTGTTTTTT	CATPAPGNAGELFF
many	TRBV3-1	.	TRBJ2-5	TGTGCCAGCAGCCCATATGCGCGGATTGGGCAAGAGACCCAGTACTTC	CASSPYARIGQETQYF
.	TRBV18	.	TRBJ2-1	TGTGCCAGCTCACCACTGACAGGACTGACGTACAATGAGCAGTTTTTC	CASSPLTGLTYNEQFF
many	TRBV4-1	TRBD2	TRBJ2-5	TGCGCCAGCAGCCAAATTGCTGGGACTAGCGGGAGGTTGTACCAAGAGACCCAGTACTTC	CASSQIAGTSGRLYQETQYF
.	TRBV12-3/TRBV12-4	TRBD2	TRBJ2-5	TGTGCCAGCAGTCCAACCGGGGGGGAAGAGACCCAGTACTTC	CASSPTGGEETQYF
.	TRBV19	TRBD1	TRBJ2-3	TGTGCCAGTAGGGACAGGGGGCTTTCAGATACGCAGTATTTT	CASRDRGLSDTQYF
many	TRBV3-1	.	TRBJ2-5	TGTGCCAGCAGCCAAAGGAAGACAGCGGGAGAGACCCAGTACTTC	CASSQRKTAGETQYF
many	TRBV24-1	.	TRBJ2-5	TGTGCCACCAGTGATTTGCACGGACAGTCTCAAGAGACCCAGTACTTC	CATSDLHGQSQETQYF
many	TRBV5-5	.	TRBJ2-7	TGTGCCAGCAGCTTGCTACCGGACATAAGGAGCTCCTACGAGCAGTACTTC	CASSLLPDIRSSYEQYF
many	TRBV7-8	.	TRBJ1-3	TGTGCCAGCAGCCCGAGAGGTGGAAACACCATATATTTT	CASSPRGGNTIYF
many	TRBV25-1	.	TRBJ1-1	TGTGCCAGCAGCCCCGGGCGGGGGTCGACTGAAGCTTTCTTT	CASSPGRGSTEAFF
.	TRBV5-1	TRBD2	TRBJ2-3	TGCGCCAGCAGCGGTAGCGGGAGCGCCGCAAATACGCAGTATTTT	CASSGSGSAANTQYF
many	TRBV27	.	TRBJ2-1	TGTGCCAGCAGCCGAGGTAATGAGCAGTTCTTC	CASSRGNEQFF
few	TRBV7-2	.	TRBJ2-3	TGTGCCAGCAGCGACAGGAGCCCCACAGATACGCAGTATTTT	CASSDRSPTDTQYF
many	TRBV24-1	.	TRBJ2-6	TGTGCCACCAGTGCTTCCCACAGCTCTGGGGCCAACGTCCTGACTTTC	CATSASHSSGANVLTF